The 31 T cell receptor beta chains listed next were all sequenced from one sample in a study of CXCR3-negative and CXCR3-positive naive CD8 T cells. The method, 5' RACE with UMI labels, was used to prepare the TRB cDNA libraries. TCRdb derives one entry per CDR3 protein from the 5' RACE reads, leaving out DNA. This listing includes about 81,000 distinct CDR3 sequences. Sample: naive CXCR3- CD8+ T cells from blood. Subset reported: CD45RO-CCR7+CD27+CD95- naive CD8+ T cells lacking CXCR3 (TNR3-). The origin of the receptors is a human donor in good health. Some clones in this sample may be carry-over from other donors' samples.

This rearrangement joins TRBV12-3 or TRBV12-4 to TRBJ2-2; the D gene TCRdb calls, TRBD1, cannot be checked with no DNA. CDR3 length equals 15 residues. The CDR3 is CASRPPAANTGELFF.

The V and J genes are TRBV5-6 and TRBJ2-3; TCRdb picks TRBD2, but there is no DNA to check that call. The CDR3 loop spans 15 amino acids. Germline V lookup: CDR1 SGHDT, CDR2 YYEEEE. The CDR3 reads CAGAATPTSPDTQYF.

The chain links TRBV29-1 to TRBJ2-7. The CDR3 is made up of 11 amino acids. The germline gives CDR1 SQVTM, CDR2 ANQGSEA. The CDR3 reads CSATFGYEQYF.

This chain connects TRBV29-1 to TRBJ2-1; the D gene TCRdb calls, TRBD2, cannot be checked with no DNA. The CDR3 runs 15 residues. CDR1 is SQVTM, CDR2 ANQGSEA, per germline. The CDR3 sequence: CSVLGTSGPYNEQFF.

The rearrangement links TRBV25-1 to TRBJ2-3. CDR1 and CDR2 (germline): MGHDK, SYGVNS. This CDR3 is 15 amino acids long. The CDR3 sequence is CASSEWEQSTDTQYF.

The chain has TRBV2 and TRBJ2-3; the D gene TCRdb calls, TRBD1, cannot be checked with no DNA. CDR3 length: 13 residues. Germline V gene sequence: CDR1 SNHLY, CDR2 FYNNEI. The CDR3 region is CASTLGATDTQYF.

This chain joins TRBV28 and TRBJ2-2. The CDR3 has 16 residues. Germline CDR1 reads MDHEN; CDR2 reads SYDVKM. The CDR3 is CASSFPGSPNTGELFF.

The chain joins TRBV7-2 to TRBJ1-1. CDR1 is SGHTA, CDR2 FQGNSA, per germline. The CDR3 totals 12 residues. The CDR3 loop is CASPAMNTEAFF. Full variable domain (remainder filled in from reference TRBV7-2 and TRBJ1-1): GAGVSQSPSNKVTEKGKDVELRCDPISGHTALYWYRQSLGQGLEFLIYFQGNSAPDKSGLPSDRFSAERTGGSVSTLTIQRTQQEDSAVYLCASPAMNTEAFFGQGTRLTVV.

J is TRBJ2-7 and V is TRBV29-1; TCRdb calls TRBD1, which cannot be checked without DNA. The germline gives CDR1 SQVTM, CDR2 ANQGSEA. The CDR3 totals 16 residues. CDR3 loop: CSVKGGGDATFYEQYF.

Here the CDR3 reads CASGILGGTAGSYEQYF. The chain uses TRBV7-9 and TRBJ2-7; lacking DNA, the TRBD2 call made by TCRdb goes unchecked. Germline V lookup: CDR1 SEHNR, CDR2 FQNEAQ (reference sequence). The CDR3 extends over 17 amino acids.

CDR3 region: CASSLGPRELAGVRDEQFF. The V call is TRBV7-8, the J call TRBJ2-1; with no DNA, the TCRdb D assignment of TRBD2 cannot be verified. Germline V gene lookup returns CDR1 SGHVS and CDR2 FQNEAQ. This CDR3 region has 19 residues.

The rearrangement joins TRBV4-1 to TRBJ2-1; TCRdb outputs TRBD1, but without DNA this stays unchecked. The CDR3 has 14 amino acids. The germline V gene has CDR1 MGHRA and CDR2 YSYEKL. The CDR3 reads CASRHGPDYNEQFF.

V is TRBV28 and J is TRBJ2-7; TCRdb designates TRBD2, a call that cannot be tested without DNA. The germline V gene has CDR1 MDHEN and CDR2 SYDVKM. The CDR3 is made up of 14 amino acids. CDR3 in amino acids: CASSLNSPSYEQYF.

The chain employs TRBV6-6 and TRBJ1-1; TCRdb outputs TRBD1, but without DNA this stays unchecked. Germline lookup yields CDR1 MNHNY and CDR2 SVGAGI (reference sequence). The length of the CDR3 is 13 residues. This chain's CDR3 is CASTTGGATEAFF.

V is TRBV4-3 and J is TRBJ2-4; with no DNA, the TCRdb D assignment of TRBD1 cannot be verified. The CDR3 length is 17 residues. Germline V CDR1 and CDR2: LGHNA, YSLEER. The CDR3 sequence: CASSQEGAGLSKNIQYF.

The rearrangement joins TRBV25-1 to TRBJ2-1; TCRdb selects TRBD1, and the lack of DNA leaves this call unchecked. The germline V gene encodes CDR1 MGHDK and CDR2 SYGVNS. The CDR3 is 20 residues long. The CDR3: CASSGRPDRELRATYNEQFF.

This rearrangement joins TRBV7-9 to TRBJ2-7; checking the TCRdb D call of TRBD1 is not possible without DNA. The length of the CDR3 is 15 residues. Germline values: CDR1 SEHNR, CDR2 FQNEAQ (reference sequence). This CDR3 is CASSLGDSFSYEQYF.

The chain is built from TRBV9 and TRBJ2-1; TCRdb names TRBD2, which stays unverified in the absence of DNA. Germline CDR1 and CDR2: SGDLS and YYNGEE. This CDR3 spans 15 amino acids. The CDR3 reads CASSPGGRAYNEQFF.

This rearrangement joins TRBV7-9 to TRBJ2-5; TCRdb designates TRBD1, a call that cannot be tested without DNA. The germline V gene has CDR1 SEHNR and CDR2 FQNEAQ (reference sequence). The CDR3 loop spans 17 amino acids. CDR3 region: CASSYAPGTGDLETQYF.

This rearrangement joins TRBV4-3 to TRBJ1-3; TCRdb reports TRBD1, a call that lacks DNA to check it against. Germline CDR1 and CDR2: LGHNA and YSLEER. The CDR3 is 14 residues long. CDR3 loop: CASSQGTAGNTIYF.

The chain has TRBV29-1 and TRBJ1-1. The CDR3 has 14 residues. CDR1 and CDR2 (germline): SQVTM, ANQGSEA. The CDR3 protein is CSAVEGLKNTEAFF.

CDR3: CASSSHRVNSGELGGNEQFF. This chain uses TRBV28 with TRBJ2-1; the D gene TCRdb calls, TRBD1, cannot be checked with no DNA. This CDR3 has 20 residues. The V gene's germline CDR1 is MDHEN and CDR2 SYDVKM.

The chain carries TRBV7-3 and TRBJ2-1; TCRdb designates TRBD2, a call that cannot be tested without DNA. Germline V gene data show CDR1 as SGHTA and CDR2 as FQGTGA. This CDR3 has 15 amino acids. The chain's CDR3 is CASSLSAGGLDEQFF.

The chain joins TRBV29-1 to TRBJ2-7; the TRBD1 assignment by TCRdb is unverifiable without DNA. CDR3 length: 12 residues. CDR1 SQVTM and CDR2 ANQGSEA come from the germline V gene. CDR3 region: CSVPGQGYEQYF.

The chain uses TRBV29-1 and TRBJ2-3; with no DNA, the TCRdb D assignment of TRBD1 cannot be verified. There are 13 residues in the CDR3. Germline V gene sequence: CDR1 SQVTM, CDR2 ANQGSEA. The chain's CDR3 is CSAETSHTDTQYF.

CDR3 in amino acids: CASSSRDPGTYNEQFF. The chain employs TRBV7-9 and TRBJ2-1; TCRdb's D call, TRBD1, is unchecked because there is no DNA. This CDR3 region has 16 residues. Germline CDR1 reads SEHNR; CDR2 reads FQNEAQ (reference sequence).

The rearrangement links TRBV6-2 or TRBV6-3 to TRBJ2-1; TCRdb indicates TRBD2, and absent DNA this call remains unverified. The length of the CDR3 is 16 residues. CDR1 MNHEY and CDR2 SVGEGT come from the germline V gene. CDR3 in amino acids: CASSSRRGSYYNEQFF.

The V and J genes are TRBV3-1 and TRBJ2-2; TCRdb indicates TRBD1, and absent DNA this call remains unverified. This CDR3 has 13 residues. Germline CDR1 and CDR2: LGHDT and YNNKEL (reference sequence). The CDR3 region is CASSGTDPGELFF.

J is TRBJ2-7 and V is TRBV7-9; as DNA is missing, the TRBD1 call by TCRdb cannot be tested. There are 15 residues in the CDR3. Looked up from germline, CDR1 is SEHNR and CDR2 is FQNEAQ (reference sequence). The chain's CDR3 is CASSSRQGDLPEQYF.

This chain links TRBV28 with TRBJ2-5; absent DNA, TCRdb's TRBD1 call cannot be checked. Germline values: CDR1 MDHEN, CDR2 SYDVKM. The CDR3 loop spans 15 amino acids. CDR3 in amino acids: CASSSQGLGQETQYF.

The rearrangement links TRBV28 to TRBJ1-5. The CDR3 length is 11 residues. The V gene's germline CDR1 is MDHEN and CDR2 SYDVKM. Here the CDR3 reads CASSFHQPQHF.